This TCR beta chain was obtained from a study of vaccination and CD4 T cells after COVID-19 (dated by TCRdb to between 2021 and 2024). With respect to the entire study: SARS-CoV-2 positivity had been established in the convalescent patients by nasal swab PCR, and mild disease was recorded in several of these patients and severe disease in one. Six males and four females were included in the convalescent cohort, with two Hispanic individuals, seven Caucasians, two Asians and one multiracial person represented. Two doses of either the Pfizer-BioNTech BNT162b2 vaccine (n=8) or the Moderna mRNA-1273 vaccine (n=2) were administered to participants. Post-COVID blood samples were collected from convalescent patients a median of about 92 days after diagnosis, with a range of roughly 30 to 161 days. Post-vaccine blood samples were taken a median of about 70 days after the second vaccine dose, with a range of about 13 to 241 days. Overlapping spike peptide pools from SARS-CoV-2 and from the common cold coronaviruses HCoV-NL63, HCoV-OC43 and HCoV-229E were used as culture stimuli. Control cultures received a CEFX viral epitope pool as the positive control, an HIV-1 Nef peptide pool as the negative control, or no peptide. In 10 COVID-19 convalescent patients and a handful of infection-naive healthy vaccine recipients, the spike-specific CD4+ TCR repertoire before mRNA vaccination was compared with the repertoire after mRNA vaccination.

On the study overall, not on this receptor specifically: In convalescent patients, a median about 84% of post-vaccine SARS-CoV-2-reactive clones were detected only after vaccination, and vaccine-specific priming was suggested by this finding. Of the vaccine-specific clones in convalescent patients, 304 of 307, or nearly all, reacted only to SARS-CoV-2 spike and did not cross-react with common cold coronaviruses. Relatively few convalescent patients were included in the study, and early timepoints after natural infection were not analyzed. The median count of SARS-CoV-2-reactive clonotypes went up from around 21 after infection to about 40 after vaccination, although the change was not significant.

This sample's treatment or condition label indicates: approximately 11-day PBMC culture with coronavirus spike peptide pools or control peptides (ViraFEST assay). The study used the ViraFEST assay, which expanded antigen-specific T cells with peptide pools and then identified expanded clonotypes by TCR sequencing. The convalescent patients' positive SARS-CoV-2 PCR tests were from March to December 2020, which was before the Alpha, Beta and Delta variants emerged in the United States. Each well held around 2.1 million PBMCs cultured with roughly 10 ug/ml peptide pools in IMDM containing 5% human AB serum and about 10 IU/ml IL-2. On days 3 and 7, half of the culture medium was replaced with fresh IL-2-containing medium. Once the cells had been in culture for roughly 10 days, the EasySep CD4+ T cell isolation kit was used to isolate CD4+ T cells by negative selection. Ficoll-Paque Plus gradient centrifugation was used to isolate PBMCs from whole blood, and the isolated PBMCs were then either used fresh or cryopreserved at -140C. Each culture condition was generally run in triplicate wells.

This clonotype was seen only a few times. The antigen this receptor binds is unknown. Base qualities are missing; no much larger clone stands one base away. CDR1 and CDR2 (MNHNS, SASEGT) derive from the germline V gene. Reading from cysteine to phenylalanine, the CDR3 counts 12 amino acids. CDR3 DNA only is kept here, 36 bases in frame from base 1. V drops 2 bases and J drops 4 bases, leaving 6 bases in between. Library preparation employed PCR. DNA from cultured CD4+ T cells was subjected to TCR sequencing with the Oncomine TCR Beta short-read assay at the Johns Hopkins FTIC core. The QIAamp micro DNA kit was used to extract genomic DNA from the cultured CD4+ T cells. Oncomine TCR Beta libraries from cultured CD4+ T cells were pooled with unique dual indexes and sequenced on an Illumina iSeq 100. In the paper's pipeline: Non-productive sequences were removed, and CDR3s not starting with C, not ending with F or W, or shorter than 7 amino acids were discarded. The MANAFEST web application identified antigen-specific clonotypes by comparing peptide-stimulated wells against reference wells and other culture wells. Positive clones required FDR below 0.05, an odds ratio above 5, and productive frequency above 0.1% in at least two of three replicate wells. A clonotype counted as cross-reactive if it showed significant expansion both in the SARS-CoV-2 spike wells and in at least one common cold coronavirus spike condition. Similarity between CDR3 sequences was evaluated in R version 3.6.1 using Levenshtein distances (stringdist) and unrooted phylogenetic trees (ape). TCRdb applied fastp at Q25 and MiXCR to the public reads, then kept only in-frame beta chains. Each CDR3 protein appears once, grouped with its most common genes and DNA. TCRdb's processing, not the authors' own work, is the source of the V and J calls. The sample table shows about 26,000 distinct CDR3 sequences, and 64% are seen once. The ten largest make up about 5% of the sample.

Sequenced: CD4+ T cells from blood, cultured in vitro. This clonotype originated in a human donor who had recovered from COVID-19. The chain is made from TRBV6-1 and TRBJ2-7, with no confidently assigned D gene. The CDR3 in this case is CASSEFSYEQYF. The nucleotides read TGTGCCAGCAGTGAATTTTCTTACGAGCAGTACTTC.